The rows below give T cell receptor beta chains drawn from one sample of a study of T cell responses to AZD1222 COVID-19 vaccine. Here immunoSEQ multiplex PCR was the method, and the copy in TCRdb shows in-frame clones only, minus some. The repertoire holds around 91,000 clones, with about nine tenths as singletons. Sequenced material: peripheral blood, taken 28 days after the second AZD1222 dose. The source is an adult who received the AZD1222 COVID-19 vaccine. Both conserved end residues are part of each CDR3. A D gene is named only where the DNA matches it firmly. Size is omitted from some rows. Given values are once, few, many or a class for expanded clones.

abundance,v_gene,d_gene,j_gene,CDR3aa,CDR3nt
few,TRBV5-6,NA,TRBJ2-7,CASSSRSRYEQYF,TGTGCCAGCAGCTCGAGGAGCCGCTACGAGCAGTACTTC
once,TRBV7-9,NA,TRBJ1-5,CASSSTNQPQHF,TGTGCCAGCAGCTCGACCAATCAGCCCCAGCATTTT
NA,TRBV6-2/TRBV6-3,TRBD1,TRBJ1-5,CASSLQGVNQPQHF,TGTGCCAGCAGTCTACAGGGGGTCAATCAGCCCCAGCATTTT
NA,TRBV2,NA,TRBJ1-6,CARRQENSPLHF,TGTGCCAGGCGACAGGAGAATTCACCCCTCCACTTT
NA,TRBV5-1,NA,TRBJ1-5,CASSYTGESNQPQHF,TGCGCCAGCAGCTACACCGGCGAGAGCAATCAGCCCCAGCATTTT
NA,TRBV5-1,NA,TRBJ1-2,CASRTDANYGYTF,TGCGCCAGCAGGACAGACGCTAACTATGGCTACACCTTC
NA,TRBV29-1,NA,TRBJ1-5,CSVEEGGGQPQHF,TGCAGCGTTGAAGAAGGGGGTGGTCAGCCCCAGCATTTT
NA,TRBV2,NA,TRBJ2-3,CASSEGGTLDTQYF,TGTGCCAGCAGTGAAGGGGGGACACTAGATACGCAGTATTTT
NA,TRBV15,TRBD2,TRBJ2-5,CATSGGTSGSETQYF,TGTGCCACCAGCGGCGGGACTAGCGGGAGTGAGACCCAGTACTTC
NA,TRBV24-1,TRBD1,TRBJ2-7,CATSDPAGGNYEQYF,TGTGCCACCAGTGATCCCGCAGGGGGCAACTACGAGCAGTACTTC
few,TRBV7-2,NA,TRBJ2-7,CASSPVGVQYYEQYF,TGTGCCAGCAGCCCTGTGGGAGTACAGTATTACGAGCAGTACTTC
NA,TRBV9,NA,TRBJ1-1,CASSVVDGPRDEAFF,TGTGCCAGCAGCGTAGTAGACGGCCCCAGGGATGAAGCTTTCTTT
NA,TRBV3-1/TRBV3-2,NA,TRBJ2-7,CASSQERGKSSSYEQYF,TGTGCCAGCAGCCAAGAAAGGGGAAAATCCAGTTCCTACGAGCAGTACTTC
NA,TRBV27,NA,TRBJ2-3,CASSSTGRDTDTQYF,TGTGCCAGCAGTTCGACAGGGAGGGACACAGATACGCAGTATTTT
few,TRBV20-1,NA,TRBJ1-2,CSAPGTYGYTF,TGCAGTGCTCCAGGTACCTATGGCTACACCTTC
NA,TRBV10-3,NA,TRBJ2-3,CAISVISSGDTQYF,TGTGCCATCAGCGTCATTAGCTCGGGGGATACGCAGTATTTT
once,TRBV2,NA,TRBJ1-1,CASSERGVPNTEAFF,TGTGCCAGCAGTGAACGGGGGGTTCCGAACACTGAAGCTTTCTTT
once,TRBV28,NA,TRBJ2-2,CASSFGPRIGAGPNTGELFF,TGTGCCAGCAGTTTTGGCCCAAGGATTGGAGCGGGCCCGAACACCGGGGAGCTGTTTTTT
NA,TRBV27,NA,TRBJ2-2,CASSLDGRKGELFF,TGTGCCAGCAGTTTAGATGGGAGGAAGGGGGAGCTGTTTTTT
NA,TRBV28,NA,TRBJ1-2,CASRTDSYLSYTF,TGTGCCAGCAGGACGGACAGTTACCTCAGCTACACCTTC
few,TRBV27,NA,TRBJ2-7,CASGRAGATYEQYF,TGTGCCAGCGGCCGGGCTGGCGCTACCTACGAGCAGTACTTC
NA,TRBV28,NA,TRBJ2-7,CASSFLRGSGYEQYF,TGTGCCAGCAGTTTCCTCAGGGGCTCGGGATACGAGCAGTACTTC
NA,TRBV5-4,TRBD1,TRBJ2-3,CASSLGGTGATDTQYF,TGTGCCAGCAGCTTGGGTGGGACAGGGGCCACAGATACGCAGTATTTT
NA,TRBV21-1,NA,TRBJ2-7,CASSKGRGLAGGPPSYEQYF,TGTGCCAGCAGCAAAGGTCGCGGACTAGCGGGAGGGCCTCCGTCCTACGAGCAGTACTTC
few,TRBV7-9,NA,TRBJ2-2,CASRIGALNTGELFF,TGTGCCAGCAGGATTGGGGCCCTGAACACCGGGGAGCTGTTTTTT
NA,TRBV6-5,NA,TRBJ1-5,CASSNPGKPQHF,TGTGCCAGCTCCAATCCGGGGAAGCCCCAGCATTTT
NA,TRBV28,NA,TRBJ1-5,CASSLALGSWQPQHF,TGTGCCAGCAGTTTAGCACTTGGCTCCTGGCAGCCCCAGCATTTT
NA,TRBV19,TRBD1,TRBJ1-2,CASSTRQGRHYGYTF,TGTGCCAGTAGTACTCGACAGGGGCGGCACTATGGCTACACCTTC
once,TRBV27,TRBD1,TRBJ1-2,CASSSRDRIFYGYTF,TGTGCCAGCAGTAGCCGGGACAGAATCTTCTATGGCTACACCTTC
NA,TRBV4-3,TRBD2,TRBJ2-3,CASSQGTSGIDTQYF,TGCGCCAGCAGCCAAGGGACTAGCGGGATAGATACGCAGTATTTT
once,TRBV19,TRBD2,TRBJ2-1,CASKLAGASENEQFF,TGTGCCAGTAAGTTAGCGGGAGCGTCGGAAAATGAGCAGTTCTTC
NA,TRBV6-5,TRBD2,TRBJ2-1,CASSPRTSGNNEQFF,TGTGCCAGCAGTCCCCGGACTAGCGGGAACAATGAGCAGTTCTTC
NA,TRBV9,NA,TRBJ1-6,CASSVPWGPLHF,TGTGCCAGCAGCGTCCCTTGGGGGCCCCTCCACTTT
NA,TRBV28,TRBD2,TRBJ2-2,CASSFHREVGELFF,TGTGCCAGCAGTTTCCACCGGGAGGTGGGGGAGCTGTTTTTT
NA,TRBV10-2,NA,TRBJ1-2,CASSGGGNYGYTF,TGCGCCAGCAGTGGAGGAGGGAACTATGGCTACACCTTC
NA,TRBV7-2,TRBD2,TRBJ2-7,CASSFRTSLSEQYF,TGTGCCAGCAGCTTCCGGACTAGTTTAAGCGAGCAGTACTTC
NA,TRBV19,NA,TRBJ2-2,CASTIVHSPQVGELFF,TGTGCCAGTACCATTGTCCACTCCCCTCAGGTTGGGGAGCTGTTTTTT
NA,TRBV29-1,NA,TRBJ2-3,CSLSGSTDTQYF,TGCAGCCTTAGCGGTTCCACAGATACGCAGTATTTT
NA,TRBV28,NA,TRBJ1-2,CASSPPTGYLGGYTF,TGTGCCAGCAGTCCACCCACAGGGTATCTGGGAGGCTACACCTTC
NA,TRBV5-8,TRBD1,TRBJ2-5,CASSLGDRALRLTQYF,TGTGCCAGCAGCCTCGGGGACAGGGCCCTTAGGTTGACCCAGTACTTC
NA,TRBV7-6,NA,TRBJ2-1,CASSWNNEQFF,TGTGCCAGCAGCTGGAACAATGAGCAGTTCTTC
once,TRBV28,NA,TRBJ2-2,CASSPSTEPNTGELFF,TGTGCCAGCAGTCCTAGTACAGAACCGAACACCGGGGAGCTGTTTTTT
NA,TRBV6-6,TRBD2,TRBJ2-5,CASTSELAGQETQYF,TGTGCCAGCACTTCCGAACTAGCGGGCCAAGAGACCCAGTACTTC
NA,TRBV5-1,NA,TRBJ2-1,CASSPLGGPVYNEQFF,TGCGCCAGCAGCCCTCTCGGGGGGCCGGTTTACAATGAGCAGTTCTTC
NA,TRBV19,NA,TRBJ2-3,CASSLGWGTDTQYF,TGTGCCAGTAGTCTTGGATGGGGCACAGATACGCAGTATTTT
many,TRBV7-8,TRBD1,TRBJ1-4,CASSFWGQGGSNEKLFF,TGTGCCAGCAGCTTCTGGGGCCAGGGGGGTTCTAATGAAAAACTGTTTTTT
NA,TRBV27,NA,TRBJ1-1,CASSFARGAEAFF,TGTGCCAGCAGTTTTGCCAGGGGCGCTGAAGCTTTCTTT
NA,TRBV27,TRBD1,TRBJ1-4,CASSLGTGVEKLFF,TGTGCCAGCAGTTTGGGGACAGGGGTTGAAAAACTGTTTTTT
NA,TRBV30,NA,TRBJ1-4,CAWMGVTNEKLFF,TGTGCCTGGATGGGAGTGACTAATGAAAAACTGTTTTTT
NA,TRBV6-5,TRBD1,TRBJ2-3,CASRTGLFTDTQYF,TGTGCCAGCAGGACAGGGCTCTTCACAGATACGCAGTATTTT
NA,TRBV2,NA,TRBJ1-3,CASSDNGNTIYF,TGTGCCAGCAGTGATAACGGAAACACCATATATTTT
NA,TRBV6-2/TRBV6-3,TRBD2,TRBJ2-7,CASSSIASGRAHEQYF,TGTGCCAGCAGTTCGATAGCTAGCGGGAGGGCCCACGAGCAGTACTTC
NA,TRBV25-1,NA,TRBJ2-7,CASLGVHEQYF,TGTGCCAGCTTAGGGGTCCACGAGCAGTACTTC
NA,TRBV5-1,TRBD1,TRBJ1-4,CASSMGTGPTNEKLFF,TGCGCCAGCAGCATGGGGACAGGCCCAACTAATGAAAAACTGTTTTTT